Listed here are 29 T cell receptor beta chains from one sample, sequenced in a study of T cells after posttransplantation cyclophosphamide. Repertoires were generated with immunoSEQ multiplex PCR, while TCRdb's copy carries only in-frame clones and drops some. In total the sample includes 40,000 to 55,000 clones, none of them seen once. Sequenced input: PBMCs. The receptors originated from a man aged 40-50 years in good health, CMV-negative, and a related stem cell transplant donor.

There are many counts of this clone. This chain uses TRBV28 with TRBJ1-5; D is unclear. This CDR3 region has 13 residues. V was pared by 9 bases and J by 1 base, with 10 bases between. Germline loops: CDR1 MDHEN, CDR2 SYDVKM. The chain's CDR3 is CARTNGSNQPQHF. The CDR3 DNA follows: TGTGCCAGGACTAATGGAAGCAATCAGCCCCAGCATTTT.

This clone has at least ten counts. The genes are TRBV5-6 and TRBJ1-4, with no clear D. The CDR3 loop spans 16 amino acids. Germline values: CDR1 SGHDT, CDR2 YYEEEE. The V gene lost 4 bases and the J gene lost 8 bases, with 21 bases spanning the gap. CDR3 coding DNA: TGTGCCAGCAGCAACATGGGAGGGCATCGCGGGGAAAAACTGTTTTTT. Translated, it gives CASSNMGGHRGEKLFF.

At least ten counts were recorded for this clone. The V call is TRBV5-6, the J call TRBJ2-1; 9 positions agree with TRBD1. After removal of 1 base from V and 0 bases from J, the junction contained 2 bases not matched to a gene. Germline V gene sequence: CDR1 SGHDT, CDR2 YYEEEE. The CDR3 consists of 16 residues. The CDR3, as DNA: TGTGCCAGCAGCTTGATGACAGGGGGCTCCTACAATGAGCAGTTCTTC. Its translation: CASSLMTGGSYNEQFF.

This clone was counted a few times. The junction departs from the called germline gene at one end, perhaps through a read error. This rearrangement joins TRBV6-1 to TRBJ2-5; D may be TRBD2 (5 bases). Per the germline V gene, CDR1 is MNHNS and CDR2 is SASEGT. The CDR3 has 12 residues. As DNA, the CDR3 is TGTGCCACCAGTCCGGGGCAAGAGACCCAGTACTTC. Residues: CATSPGQETQYF.

This clone was counted many times. The chain recombines TRBV4-1 with TRBJ2-3; a possible D gene is TRBD2 (6 bases). CDR1 and CDR2 (germline): MGHRA, YSYEKL. V was clipped by 0 bases and J by 8 bases, with 12 bases between them. CDR3 length: 14 residues. The CDR3, as DNA: TGCGCCAGCAGCCAAGAGTCGCGGGGCCGTACGCAGTATTTT. It yields the protein CASSQESRGRTQYF.

Many counts were recorded for this clone. CDR3 protein: CASSLVLMGGNNEQFF. The CDR3 DNA sequence: TGCGCCAGCAGCTTAGTTCTAATGGGAGGCAACAATGAGCAGTTCTTC. The V call is TRBV5-1, the J call TRBJ2-1, with a weak D call TRBD2 (6 bases). V shed 2 bases and J shed 5 bases, with 17 bases lying between them. In germline, CDR1 is SGHRS, CDR2 YFSETQ. The CDR3 runs 16 residues.

This clone appeared many times. The chain recombines TRBV28 with TRBJ2-1, with 12 nucleotides matching TRBD2. Germline V gives CDR1 MDHEN, CDR2 SYDVKM. J lost 5 bases, V lost 3 bases, and 8 bases had no gene match. This CDR3 is built from 17 residues. CDR3 nucleotide sequence: TGTGCCAGCAGTTTCCCCTCACTAGCGGGAGGCCACAATGAGCAGTTCTTC. It codes for CASSFPSLAGGHNEQFF.

This clone has ten or more counts. V gene TRBV7-9 combines with J gene TRBJ2-3; TRBD2 aligns across 7 bases. There are 16 residues in the CDR3. Germline CDR1 is SEHNR and CDR2 is FQNEAQ (reference sequence). V lost 5 bases to trimming and J lost 2 bases; unmatched junction nucleotides: 10. The CDR3 here is CASSLPGGAFTDTQYF. For the CDR3, the DNA is TGTGCCAGCAGCCTCCCGGGAGGAGCCTTCACAGATACGCAGTATTTT.

This clone was observed many times. For the CDR3, the DNA is TGTGCCAGCAGTTTATCGTTACTCAACTCCTACGAGCAGTACTTC. This gives the protein CASSLSLLNSYEQYF. The chain is built from TRBV27 and TRBJ2-7; D is ambiguous. Per germline, CDR1 MNHEY and CDR2 SMNVEV (reference sequence). The CDR3 is made up of 15 amino acids. With 0 bases removed from V and 0 bases from J, the gap between germline ends came to 9 bases.

This clone was observed many times. V gene TRBV6-1 combines with J gene TRBJ2-7; weak D call: TRBD1 (6 bases). Trimming stripped 6 bases from V and 0 bases from J, with 9 bases between. This CDR3 comprises 13 residues. CDR1 and CDR2 (germline): MNHNS, SASEGT. The CDR3 region is CASSNRVSYEQYF. The CDR3 DNA sequence: TGTGCCAGCAGCAACAGGGTCTCCTACGAGCAGTACTTC.

This clone was recorded at least ten times. The rearrangement uses TRBV12-2 and TRBJ2-7; the table's D call of TRBD2 was not tested on the DNA. TRBV12-2 is a pseudogene segment. The CDR3 covers 17 residues. CDR3 loop: CASRSRPGGGPPYEQYF. The CDR3 DNA reads TGTGCAAGTCGCTCACGCCCAGGAGGAGGGCCCCCCTACGAGCAGTACTTC.

Many counts were recorded for this clone. The chain couples TRBV14 to TRBJ2-7, with D perhaps matching TRBD2 (5 bases). The ends were cut back, 1 base at V and 4 bases at J, with 17 bases in the middle. The CDR3 extends over 16 amino acids. The germline CDR1 and CDR2 sequences are SGHDN and FVKESK. CDR3 residues: CASSQGISSALYEQYF. CDR3 coding DNA: TGTGCCAGCAGCCAAGGGATCAGTAGCGCCCTATACGAGCAGTACTTC. Full variable domain (rest looked up from reference TRBV14 and TRBJ2-7): EAGVTQFPSHSVIEKGQTVTLRCDPISGHDNLYWYRRVMGKEIKFLLHFVKESKQDESGMPNNRFLAERTGGTYSTLKVQPAELEDSGVYFCASSQGISSALYEQYFGPGTRLTVT.

This clone was observed many times. The chain is built from TRBV10-2 and TRBJ2-6; D is undetermined. Germline assignment: CDR1 WSHSY and CDR2 SAAADI. V was cut by 4 bases and J by 3 bases, with 10 bases left in between. This CDR3 is built from 15 residues. CDR3 nucleotides: TGCGCCAGCAGTGCTCGGCGGAGTGGGGCCAACGTCCTGACTTTC. Protein: CASSARRSGANVLTF.

The sample holds many counts of this clone. The chain carries TRBV5-1 and TRBJ2-1; TRBD2 agrees at 7 bases. The germline CDR1 and CDR2 sequences are SGHRS and YFSETQ. The CDR3 is made up of 14 amino acids. Trimming took 0 bases from V and 10 from J; bases not matched to a gene: 7. In DNA, the CDR3 is TGCGCCAGCAGCTTGGGGCATCCTAGCGGCGAGCAGTTCTTC. As protein: CASSLGHPSGEQFF. The whole variable domain, filled in from reference TRBV5-1 and TRBJ2-1, reads KAGVTQTPRYLIKTRGQQVTLSCSPISGHRSVSWYQQTPGQGLQFLFEYFSETQRNKGNFPGRFSGRQFSNSRSEMNVSTLELGDSALYLCASSLGHPSGEQFFGPGTRLTVL.

This clone was seen at least ten times. V is TRBV30 and J is TRBJ1-2, with 7 bases fitting TRBD1. This CDR3 contains 14 residues. V shed 2 bases and J 4 bases; nucleotides not matched to a gene: 7. CDR1 is GTSNPN, CDR2 SVGIG, per germline (reference sequence). CDR3 DNA: TGTGCCTGGAGTCGGACAGGCGGAGGCTATGGCTACACCTTC. Translating it yields CAWSRTGGGYGYTF.

At least ten counts were recorded for this clone. The chain combines TRBV12-5 with TRBJ2-3, with unresolved D. This CDR3 region has 16 residues. Trimming shortened V by 1 base and J by 2 bases, and 13 bases separated the two germline ends. CDR1 is LGHNT, CDR2 FRNRAP, per germline. The CDR3 DNA reads TGTGCTAGTGGTTTGGGGGCCTCTCCTGCCACAGATACGCAGTATTTT. Translated: CASGLGASPATDTQYF.

This clone was counted ten times or more. This chain uses TRBV28 with TRBJ2-7; TRBD1 is a possible D gene (6 bases). Germline assignment: CDR1 MDHEN and CDR2 SYDVKM. This CDR3 spans 15 amino acids. Trimming left V 6 bases short and J 0 bases short, with 15 bases between. Written as DNA, the CDR3 is TGTGCCAGCAGATATTCCAGGGGTCTCTCCTACGAGCAGTACTTC. It encodes CASRYSRGLSYEQYF.

The table lists this clone with many counts. The J gene is TRBJ1-2, the V gene TRBV4-1; D remains unclear. The germline V gene has CDR1 MGHRA and CDR2 YSYEKL. V shed 5 bases and J shed 8 bases, with 27 bases lying between them. The CDR3 runs 17 residues. The DNA for the CDR3 is TGCGCCAGCAGCGTCCTACTCAGACCTCCTTCGACTCGGGGCTACACCTTC. It specifies CASSVLLRPPSTRGYTF.

This clone came up many times. The chain employs TRBV7-2 and TRBJ2-1; 7 nucleotides match TRBD2. The CDR3 spans 14 residues. The germline V gene encodes CDR1 SGHTA and CDR2 FQGNSA. V dropped 5 bases and J dropped 12; count of bases not matched to a gene: 13. The CDR3 bases are TGTGCCAGCAGCGCCCGTAGCGGGTCCCGGGGGCAGTTCTTC. Translating gives CASSARSGSRGQFF.

This clone was detected ten times or more. V and J are TRBV19 and TRBJ2-1, with TRBD1 matching over 8 bases. V trimming: 8 bases; J trimming: 10 bases; junction bases outside the gene matches: 13. This CDR3 contains 14 residues. Germline V gene lookup returns CDR1 LNHDA and CDR2 SQIVND (reference sequence). As DNA, the CDR3 is TGTGCCAGTGCGCGACAGGGGAGTACGGTGGAGCAGTTCTTC. Residues: CASARQGSTVEQFF. Drawing the rest from reference TRBV19 and TRBJ2-1, the complete variable domain is DGGITQSPKYLFRKEGQNVTLSCEQNLNHDAMYWYRQDPGQGLRLIYYSQIVNDFQKGDIAEGYSVSREKKESFPLTVTSAQKNPTAFYLCASARQGSTVEQFFGPGTRLTVL.

This clone appeared many times. The chain recombines TRBV19 with TRBJ2-2, with D maybe TRBD1 (6 bases). Germline CDR1 LNHDA, CDR2 SQIVND (reference sequence). The CDR3 is 15 amino acids. Trimming took off 5 bases at V and 0 bases at J, with 10 bases between the two ends. The CDR3 protein is CASSSRTANTGELFF. In nucleotides, the CDR3 is TGTGCCAGTAGTTCACGGACAGCGAACACCGGGGAGCTGTTTTTT. The complete variable domain, with remaining parts taken from reference TRBV19 and TRBJ2-2, reads DGGITQSPKYLFRKEGQNVTLSCEQNLNHDAMYWYRQDPGQGLRLIYYSQIVNDFQKGDIAEGYSVSREKKESFPLTVTSAQKNPTAFYLCASSSRTANTGELFFGEGSRLTVL.

This clone was observed at least ten times. J is TRBJ2-1 and V is TRBV4-3; maybe TRBD2 (6 bases). CDR3 size: 15 residues. The germline CDR1 and CDR2 sequences are LGHNA and YSLEER. The V gene lost 0 bases and the J gene lost 4 bases, with 10 bases spanning the gap. As DNA, the CDR3 is TGCGCCAGCAGCCAAGAGGGGACTTTATACAATGAGCAGTTCTTC. Translated: CASSQEGTLYNEQFF.

This clone has at least ten counts. This chain uses TRBV19 with TRBJ2-1; a weak D match, TRBD1 (6 bases). The V gene lost 6 bases and the J gene lost 10 bases, with 13 bases spanning the gap. This CDR3 comprises 12 residues. From germline, CDR1 is LNHDA and CDR2 SQIVND (reference sequence). The CDR3 sequence is CASSAGAGEQFF. CDR3 DNA: TGTGCCAGTAGCGCAGGGGCAGGGGAGCAGTTCTTC. The whole variable domain, remainder taken from reference TRBV19 and TRBJ2-1, is DGGITQSPKYLFRKEGQNVTLSCEQNLNHDAMYWYRQDPGQGLRLIYYSQIVNDFQKGDIAEGYSVSREKKESFPLTVTSAQKNPTAFYLCASSAGAGEQFFGPGTRLTVL.

This clone came up many times. This chain joins TRBV15 and TRBJ1-3; perhaps TRBD1 as D (6 bases). The CDR3 runs 15 residues. Germline CDR1 reads LNHNV; CDR2 reads YYDKDF (reference sequence). Between the trimmed V and J ends, which lost 1 base and 1 base, there was a span of 8 bases. In nucleotides, the CDR3 is TGTGCCACCAGCAGAGCCAGGGGTTCTGGAAACACCATATATTTT. Translating it yields CATSRARGSGNTIYF.

This clone was recorded at least ten times. The CDR3 region has the DNA TGTGCCAGCAGTGCAGACAGGGGAGGAACGGATACGCAGTATTTT. Protein: CASSADRGGTDTQYF. The rearrangement uses TRBV6-1 and TRBJ2-3; TRBD1 matches 8 bases. The germline CDR1 and CDR2 sequences are MNHNS and SASEGT. The CDR3 runs 15 residues. J was trimmed by 6 bases and V by 4 bases; bases with no gene match: 9.

This clone was recorded many times. The chain couples TRBV6-5 to TRBJ2-7, with D perhaps matching TRBD1 (5 bases). Germline loops: CDR1 MNHEY, CDR2 SVGAGI. The CDR3 loop spans 12 amino acids. V lost 5 bases to trimming and J lost 6 bases, with 11 bases between them. The chain's CDR3 is CASSRQGAEQYF. The CDR3, as DNA: TGTGCCAGCAGTAGGCAGGGTGCCGAGCAGTACTTC.

This clone was observed many times. This chain links TRBV19 with TRBJ2-1, with D possibly matching TRBD1 (5 bases). The CDR3 consists of 13 residues. V was shortened by 2 bases and J by 5 bases, with 7 bases between the two germline ends. Per the germline V gene, CDR1 is LNHDA and CDR2 is SQIVND (reference sequence). In nucleotides, the CDR3 is TGTGCCAGTAGTATATCGGACAACAATGAGCAGTTCTTC. This translates into CASSISDNNEQFF.

This clone has a count of ten or more. Additional DNA sequences in this sample encode the identical CDR3. The V and J genes are TRBV18 and TRBJ2-7; 8 bases line up with TRBD2. Germline CDR1 reads KGHSH; CDR2 reads LQKENI. V gave up 3 bases and J gave up 0 bases; unmatched junction bases: 4. The CDR3 is 15 amino acids. This chain's CDR3 is CASSPGAGGSYEQYF. In nucleotides, the CDR3 is TGTGCCAGCTCACCGGGGGCGGGAGGCTCCTACGAGCAGTACTTC.

This clone appeared many times. The V and J genes are TRBV2 and TRBJ2-5, with 7 bases aligning to TRBD2. V shed 11 bases and J 4 bases; nucleotides not matched to a gene: 7. In germline, CDR1 is SNHLY, CDR2 FYNNEI. CDR3 length: 12 residues. The CDR3 protein is CALTGGGETQYF. CDR3 coding DNA: TGTGCCTTAACGGGAGGAGGAGAGACCCAGTACTTC.